This TCR beta chain was observed in a study of CD8 T cells in Susac syndrome (dated 2019 in TCRdb). In the study overall: Among the sequenced Susac syndrome patients, 5 or 6 had clinically active disease and eight were in clinical remission. Susac syndrome patients were therapy-naive, on corticosteroids (some also receiving IVIg), or on IVIg alone at blood withdrawal. The study used repertoire sequencing to test whether antigen drove CD8+ T cell activation and differentiation in Susac syndrome. Overall study results and their limits: No clonal expansion was detected in the CD4+ T cell repertoire of Susac syndrome patients. The number of individuals in the TCR sequencing and HLA analysis was acknowledged as relatively small.

RNA was extracted using the RNeasy kit, and about 0.45 to 1 microgram was reverse transcribed with random hexamers. The immunoSEQ multiplex PCR assay, covering 54 Vbeta and 13 Jbeta segments, was used to amplify TCR beta CDR3 regions. To correct PCR amplification bias, a synthetic template baseline was used for both primer optimization and computational correction. The original methods were these. Reads were annotated to V, D and J genes according to IMGT and were analyzed with immunoSEQ Analyzer, with only productive sequences retained. Clonality was computed as one minus Shannon entropy normalized by log2 of the number of productive unique sequences. For each patient and control, public and private clones were evaluated within the 100 most prevalent clones. Susac-specific clones were defined as absent from healthy and MS cohorts, roughly 1,100 published viral clones and other ImmuneACCESS disease sequences. TCRdb cleaned the public reads at Q25 with fastp, built clones with MiXCR and kept in-frame beta chains. Records with the same CDR3 protein are collapsed into one entry carrying the most frequent genes and DNA. These V and J calls originate from TCRdb's pipeline instead of the authors' own analysis. This sample is represented by approximately 210,000 distinct CDR3 sequences; about 94% of them were singletons. 0.15% to 0.2% of the sample goes to the ten largest clones.

About this clonotype: There is no known antigen for this receptor. No base quality values were provided; no much bigger clone lies one nucleotide off.

Peripheral blood CD8+ and CD4+ T cells from healthy donors, Susac syndrome patients and multiple sclerosis patients were profiled by high-throughput TCR beta sequencing. Recently defined diagnostic criteria for definite or probable disease were met by the Susac syndrome patients. CD8+ TEMRA cells were enriched by FACS, while bulk CD8+ and CD4+ T cells were purified by magnetic negative isolation. Blood was collected in EDTA tubes and processed within 24 hours, with PBMCs isolated through density gradient centrifugation. PBMCs intended for TCR sequencing were cryopreserved in liquid nitrogen and were subsequently thawed in a 37 degrees C water bath. The sorted or isolated CD4+, CD8+ and CD8+ TEMRA cells had a purity of 90% or higher. CDR1 LGHDT and CDR2 YNNKEL were looked up in the germline V gene (reference sequence). V is clipped by 1 base and J by 11 bases, and the sequence between their germline boundaries is 20 bases long. The CDR3 has 15 amino acids, counting the end cysteine and phenylalanine. The only DNA kept is the CDR3, 45 bases in frame from the first base.

This receptor was identified in a human donor with Susac syndrome. The chain is assembled from TRBV3-1 and TRBJ1-1, with a tentative D gene TRBD1 over 5 matching bases. Specimen: CD4+ T cells from PBMCs. The nucleotides are TGTGCCAGCAGCCAAGTCGTGGGGACGGGGCGCGCGGCTTTCTTT. The resulting protein is CASSQVVGTGRAAFF.